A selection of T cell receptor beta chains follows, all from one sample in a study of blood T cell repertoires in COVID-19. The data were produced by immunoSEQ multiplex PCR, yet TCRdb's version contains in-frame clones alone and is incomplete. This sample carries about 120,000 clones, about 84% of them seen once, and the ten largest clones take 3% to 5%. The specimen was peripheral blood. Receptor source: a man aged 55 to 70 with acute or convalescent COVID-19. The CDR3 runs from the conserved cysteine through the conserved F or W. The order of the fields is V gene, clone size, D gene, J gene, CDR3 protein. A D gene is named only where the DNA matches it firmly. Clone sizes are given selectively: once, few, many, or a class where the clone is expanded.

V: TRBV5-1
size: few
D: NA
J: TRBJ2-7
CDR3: CASSSDGISYEQYF

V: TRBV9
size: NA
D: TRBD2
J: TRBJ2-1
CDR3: CASSPPERELVEQFF

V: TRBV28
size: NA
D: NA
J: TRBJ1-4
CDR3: CASSLAEVNEKLFF

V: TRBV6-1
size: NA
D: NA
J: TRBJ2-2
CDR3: CASSSGRVGTGELFF

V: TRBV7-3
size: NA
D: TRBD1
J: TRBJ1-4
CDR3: CASSSQGPHEKLFF

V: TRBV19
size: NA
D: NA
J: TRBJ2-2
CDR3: CASKTVGGRELFF

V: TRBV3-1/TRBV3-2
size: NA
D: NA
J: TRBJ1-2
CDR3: CASSQDVAVAGYTF

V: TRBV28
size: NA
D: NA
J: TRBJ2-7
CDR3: CASRRYTYEQYF

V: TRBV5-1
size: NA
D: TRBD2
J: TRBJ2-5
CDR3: CASSLVPAGEQETQYF

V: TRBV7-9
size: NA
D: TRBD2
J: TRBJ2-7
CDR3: CASSPPLTSGTSGLYEQYF

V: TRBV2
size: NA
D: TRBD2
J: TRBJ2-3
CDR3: CASNPSGSTDTQYF

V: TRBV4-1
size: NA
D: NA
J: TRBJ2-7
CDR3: CASSQALRGYEQYF

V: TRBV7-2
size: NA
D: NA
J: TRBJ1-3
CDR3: CASSLEPGLRNTIYF

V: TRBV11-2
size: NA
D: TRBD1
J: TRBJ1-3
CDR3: CASSRRTGGNTIYF

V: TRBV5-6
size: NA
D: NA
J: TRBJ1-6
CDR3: CASSVTGRGNSPLHF

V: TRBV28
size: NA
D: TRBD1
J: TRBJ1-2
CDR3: CASSSRTGVTLYGYTF

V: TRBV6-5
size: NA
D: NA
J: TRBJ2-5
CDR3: CASTEAPDQTQYF

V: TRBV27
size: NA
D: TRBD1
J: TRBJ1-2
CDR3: CASSKVQGQFGGYTF

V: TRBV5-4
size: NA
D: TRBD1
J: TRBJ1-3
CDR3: CASSRPTGVGSGNTIYF

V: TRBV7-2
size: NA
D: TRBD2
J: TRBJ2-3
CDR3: CASSPAGREWADTQYF

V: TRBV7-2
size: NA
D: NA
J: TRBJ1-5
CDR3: CASSFGGVSNQPQHF

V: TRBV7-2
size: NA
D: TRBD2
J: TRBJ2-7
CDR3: CASSISGSNEQYF

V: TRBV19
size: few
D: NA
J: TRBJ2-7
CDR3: CASTQGLGLYEQYF

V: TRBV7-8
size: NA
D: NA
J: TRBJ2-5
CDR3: CASSGGLEETQYF

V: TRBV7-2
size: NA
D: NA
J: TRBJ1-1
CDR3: CASSSPKQVFTEAFF

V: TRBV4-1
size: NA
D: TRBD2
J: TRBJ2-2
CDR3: CASSHLGLAATGELFF

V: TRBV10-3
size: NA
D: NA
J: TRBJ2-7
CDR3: CAISEPPTSSHSYEQYF

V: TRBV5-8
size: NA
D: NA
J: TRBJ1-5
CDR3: CASSLSGLSVSQHF

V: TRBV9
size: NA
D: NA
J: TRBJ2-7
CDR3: CASSEGYEQYF

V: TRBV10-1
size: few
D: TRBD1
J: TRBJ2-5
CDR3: CASSDQGAETQYF

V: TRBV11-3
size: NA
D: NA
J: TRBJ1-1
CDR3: CASSVFPTGVAFF

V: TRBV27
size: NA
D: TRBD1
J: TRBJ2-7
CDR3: CASSPGTGEYEQYF

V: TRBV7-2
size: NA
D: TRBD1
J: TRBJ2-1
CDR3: CASSRFQGAVNEQFF

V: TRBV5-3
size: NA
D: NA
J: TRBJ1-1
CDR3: CARSLSTAPGNTEAFF

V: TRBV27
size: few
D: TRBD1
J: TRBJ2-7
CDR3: CASSYSGTGVGEQYF

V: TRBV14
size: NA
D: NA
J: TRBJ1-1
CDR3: CASSHRGGNTEAFF